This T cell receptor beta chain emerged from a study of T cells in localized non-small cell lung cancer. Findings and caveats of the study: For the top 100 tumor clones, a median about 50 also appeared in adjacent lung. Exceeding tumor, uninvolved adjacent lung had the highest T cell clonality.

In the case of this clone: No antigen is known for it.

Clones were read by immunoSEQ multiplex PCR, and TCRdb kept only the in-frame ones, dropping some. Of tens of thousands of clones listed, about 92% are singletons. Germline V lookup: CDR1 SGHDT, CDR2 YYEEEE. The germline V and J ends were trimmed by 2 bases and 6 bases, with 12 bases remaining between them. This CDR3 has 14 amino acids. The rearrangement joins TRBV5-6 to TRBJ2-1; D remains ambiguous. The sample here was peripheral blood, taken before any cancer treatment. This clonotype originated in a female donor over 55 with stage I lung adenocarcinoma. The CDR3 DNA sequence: TGTGCCAGCAGCTTAGGGCCCCACGGCAATGAGCAGTTCTTC. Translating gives CASSLGPHGNEQFF.